This TCR beta chain emerged from a study of blood T cell repertoires in COVID-19. This CDR3 is 17 amino acids long. Trimming pared 0 bases from V and 2 bases from J, leaving 15 bases between. Germline V gene sequence: CDR1 SGHVS, CDR2 FNYEAQ. Produced via immunoSEQ multiplex PCR; TCRdb's table is partial and in-frame only. The data show approximately 150,000 clones, 88% seen once. The V gene is TRBV7-6, the J gene TRBJ2-3, with D possibly TRBD2 on 6 matching bases. This clonotype originated in a man aged 50-59 years who had recovered from COVID-19. Material: peripheral blood. Here the CDR3 DNA reads TGTGCCAGCAGCTTAGCTGGGTCGGGGAGGCCCACAGATACGCAGTATTTT. Protein: CASSLAGSGRPTDTQYF.